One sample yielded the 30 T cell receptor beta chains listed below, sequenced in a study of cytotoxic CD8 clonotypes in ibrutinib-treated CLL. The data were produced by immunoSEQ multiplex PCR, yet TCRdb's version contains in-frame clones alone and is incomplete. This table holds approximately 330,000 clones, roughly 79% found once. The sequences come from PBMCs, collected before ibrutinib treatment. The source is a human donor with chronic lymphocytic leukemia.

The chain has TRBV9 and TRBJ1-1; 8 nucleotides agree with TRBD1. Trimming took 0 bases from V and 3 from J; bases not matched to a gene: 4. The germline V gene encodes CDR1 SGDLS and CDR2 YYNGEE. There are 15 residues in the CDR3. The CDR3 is CASSVGSTGDTEAFF. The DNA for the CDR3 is TGTGCCAGCAGCGTAGGTTCGACAGGGGACACTGAAGCTTTCTTT.

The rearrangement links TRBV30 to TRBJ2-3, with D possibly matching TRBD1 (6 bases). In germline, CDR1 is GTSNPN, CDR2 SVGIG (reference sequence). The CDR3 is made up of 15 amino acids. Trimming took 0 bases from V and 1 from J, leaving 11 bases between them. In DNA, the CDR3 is TGTGCCTGGAGTGTAAATTACAGGGGCACAGATACGCAGTATTTT. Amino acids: CAWSVNYRGTDTQYF.

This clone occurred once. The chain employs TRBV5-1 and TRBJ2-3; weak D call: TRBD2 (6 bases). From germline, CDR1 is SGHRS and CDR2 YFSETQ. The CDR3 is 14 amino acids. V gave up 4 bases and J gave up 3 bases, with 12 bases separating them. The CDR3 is CASSLTSTTDTQYF. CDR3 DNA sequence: TGCGCCAGCAGCCTAACTAGCACTACAGATACGCAGTATTTT.

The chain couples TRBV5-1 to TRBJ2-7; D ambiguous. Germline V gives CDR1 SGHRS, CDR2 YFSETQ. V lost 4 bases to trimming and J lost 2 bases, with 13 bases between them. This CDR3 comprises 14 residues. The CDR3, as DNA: TGCGCCAGCAGCCCCCCCCTAGTGCCCTACGAGCAGTACTTC. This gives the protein CASSPPLVPYEQYF.

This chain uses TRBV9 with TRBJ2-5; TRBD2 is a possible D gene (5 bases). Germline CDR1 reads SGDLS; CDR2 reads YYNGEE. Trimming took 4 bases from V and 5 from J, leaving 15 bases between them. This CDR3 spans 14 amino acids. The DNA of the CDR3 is TGTGCCAGCAGCCCAATCGGGGTTTGGGAGACCCAGTACTTC. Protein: CASSPIGVWETQYF.

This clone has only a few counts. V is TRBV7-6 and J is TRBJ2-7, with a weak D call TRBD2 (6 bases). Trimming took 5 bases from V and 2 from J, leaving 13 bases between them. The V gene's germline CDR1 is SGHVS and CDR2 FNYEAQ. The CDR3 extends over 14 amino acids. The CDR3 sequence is CASSITSIAYEQYF. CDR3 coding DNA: TGTGCCAGCAGCATTACTAGCATCGCCTACGAGCAGTACTTC. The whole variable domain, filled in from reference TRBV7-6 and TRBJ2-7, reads GAGVSQSPRYKVTKRGQDVALRCDPISGHVSLYWYRQALGQGPEFLTYFNYEAQQDKSGLPNDRFSAERPEGSISTLTIQRTEQRDSAMYRCASSITSIAYEQYFGPGTRLTVT.

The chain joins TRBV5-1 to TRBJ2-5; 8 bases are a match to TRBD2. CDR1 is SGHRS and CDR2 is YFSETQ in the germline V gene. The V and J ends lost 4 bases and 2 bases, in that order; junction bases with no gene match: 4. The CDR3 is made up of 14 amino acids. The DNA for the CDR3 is TGCGCCAGCAGCCTAACTAGCGGACAAGAGACCCAGTACTTC. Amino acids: CASSLTSGQETQYF.

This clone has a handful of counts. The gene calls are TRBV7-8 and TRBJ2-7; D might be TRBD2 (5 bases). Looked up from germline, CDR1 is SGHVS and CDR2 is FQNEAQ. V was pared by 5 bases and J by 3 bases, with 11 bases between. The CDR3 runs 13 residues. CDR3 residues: CASSATRGYEQYF. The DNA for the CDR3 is TGTGCCAGCAGCGCGACCCGGGGCTACGAGCAGTACTTC.

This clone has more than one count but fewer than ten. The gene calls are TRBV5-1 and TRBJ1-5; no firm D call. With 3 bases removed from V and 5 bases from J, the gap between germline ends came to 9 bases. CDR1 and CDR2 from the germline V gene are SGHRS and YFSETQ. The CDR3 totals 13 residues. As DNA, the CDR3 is TGCGCCAGCAGCTATTCCCCAGATCAGCCCCAGCATTTT. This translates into CASSYSPDQPQHF.

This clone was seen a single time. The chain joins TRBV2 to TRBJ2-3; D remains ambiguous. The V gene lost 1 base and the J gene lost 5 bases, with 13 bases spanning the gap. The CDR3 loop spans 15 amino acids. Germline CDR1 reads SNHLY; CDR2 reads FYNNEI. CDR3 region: CASSEDLHGIDTQYF. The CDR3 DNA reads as TGTGCCAGCAGTGAAGACCTCCACGGCATAGATACGCAGTATTTT.

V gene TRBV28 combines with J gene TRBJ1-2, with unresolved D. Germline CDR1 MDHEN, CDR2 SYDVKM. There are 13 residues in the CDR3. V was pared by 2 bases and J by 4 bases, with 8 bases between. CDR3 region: CASSLDGFYGYTF. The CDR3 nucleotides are TGTGCCAGCAGTTTAGACGGATTCTATGGCTACACCTTC.

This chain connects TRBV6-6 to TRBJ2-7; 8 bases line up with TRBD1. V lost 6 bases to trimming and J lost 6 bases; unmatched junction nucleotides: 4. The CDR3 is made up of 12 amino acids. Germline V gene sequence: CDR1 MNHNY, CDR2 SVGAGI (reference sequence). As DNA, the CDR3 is TGTGCCAGCAGCTACGGGACAGGCGAGCAGTACTTC. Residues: CASSYGTGEQYF.

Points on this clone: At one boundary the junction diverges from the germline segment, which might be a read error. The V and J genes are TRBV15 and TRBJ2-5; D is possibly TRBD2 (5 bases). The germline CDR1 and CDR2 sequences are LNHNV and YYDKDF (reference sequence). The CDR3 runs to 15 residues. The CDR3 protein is CATSGERHTGETQYF. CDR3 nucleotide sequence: TGTGCCACCAGCGGAGAACGACACACGGGGGAGACCCAGTACTTC.

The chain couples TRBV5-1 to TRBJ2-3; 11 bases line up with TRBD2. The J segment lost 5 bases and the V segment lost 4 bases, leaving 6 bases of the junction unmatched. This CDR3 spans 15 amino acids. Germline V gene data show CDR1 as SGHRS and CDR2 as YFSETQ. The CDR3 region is CASSASGLAVDTQYF. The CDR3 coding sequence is TGCGCCAGCAGCGCCTCGGGACTAGCGGTAGATACGCAGTATTTT.

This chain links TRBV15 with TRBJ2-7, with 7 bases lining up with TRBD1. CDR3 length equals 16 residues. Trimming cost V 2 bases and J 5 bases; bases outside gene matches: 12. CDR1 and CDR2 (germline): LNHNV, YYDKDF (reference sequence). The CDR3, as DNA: TGTGCCACCAGCAGATTTACAGGGGTTAACTTCCACGAGCAGTACTTC. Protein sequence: CATSRFTGVNFHEQYF. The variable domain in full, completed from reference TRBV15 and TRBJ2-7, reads DAMVIQNPRYQVTQFGKPVTLSCSQTLNHNVMYWYQQKSSQAPKLLFHYYDKDFNNEADTPDNFQSRRPNTSFCFLDIRSPGLGDTAMYLCATSRFTGVNFHEQYFGPGTRLTVT.

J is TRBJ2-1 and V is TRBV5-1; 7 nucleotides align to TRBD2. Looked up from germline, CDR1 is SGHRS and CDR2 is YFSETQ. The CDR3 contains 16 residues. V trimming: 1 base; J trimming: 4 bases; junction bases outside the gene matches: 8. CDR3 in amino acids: CASSLITGGAYNEQFF. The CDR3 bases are TGCGCCAGCAGCTTGATTACGGGAGGTGCATACAATGAGCAGTTCTTC.

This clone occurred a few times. This CDR3 reads CASSPRDYFSETQYF. CDR3 sequence (DNA): TGTGCCAGCAGCCCCCGGGACTACTTTAGCGAGACCCAGTACTTC. The chain joins TRBV9 to TRBJ2-5; 7 bases line up with TRBD2. Per the germline V gene, CDR1 is SGDLS and CDR2 is YYNGEE. With 4 bases clipped from V and 5 bases from J, the junction kept 11 bases outside the gene matches. The CDR3 has 15 amino acids.

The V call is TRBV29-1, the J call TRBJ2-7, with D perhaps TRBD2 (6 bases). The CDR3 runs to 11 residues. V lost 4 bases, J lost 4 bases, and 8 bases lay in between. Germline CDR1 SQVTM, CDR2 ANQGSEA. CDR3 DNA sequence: TGCAGCGTTGGGGGGGTATACGAGCAGTACTTC. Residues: CSVGGVYEQYF.

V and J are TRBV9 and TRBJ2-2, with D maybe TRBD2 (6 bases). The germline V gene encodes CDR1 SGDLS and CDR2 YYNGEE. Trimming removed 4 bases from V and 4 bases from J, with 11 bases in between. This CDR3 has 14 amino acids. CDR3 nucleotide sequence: TGTGCCAGCAGCTATATTAGCGGCACCGGGGAGCTGTTTTTT. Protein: CASSYISGTGELFF.

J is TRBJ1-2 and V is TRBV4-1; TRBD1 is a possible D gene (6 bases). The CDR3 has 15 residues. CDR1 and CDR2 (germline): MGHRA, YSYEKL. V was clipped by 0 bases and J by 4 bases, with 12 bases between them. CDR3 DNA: TGCGCCAGCAGCCAAGAAGGGGGGCGTAGCTATGGCTACACCTTC. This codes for CASSQEGGRSYGYTF.

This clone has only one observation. For the CDR3, the DNA is TGTGCCAGCAGCGTAGCGTCTAGCGGGGCAGATACGCAGTATTTT. Its translation: CASSVASSGADTQYF. V gene TRBV9 combines with J gene TRBJ2-3; 9 bases are a match to TRBD2. V shed 0 bases, J shed 4 bases, and the junction held 3 bases outside the gene matches. This CDR3 is 15 amino acids long. The germline V gene has CDR1 SGDLS and CDR2 YYNGEE.

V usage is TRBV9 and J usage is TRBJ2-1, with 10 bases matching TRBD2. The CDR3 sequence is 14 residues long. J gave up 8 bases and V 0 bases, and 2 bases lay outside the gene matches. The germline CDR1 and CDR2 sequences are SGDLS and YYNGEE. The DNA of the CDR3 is TGTGCCAGCAGCGTAGTTGGGACTAGCGATGAGCAGTTCTTC. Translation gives CASSVVGTSDEQFF.

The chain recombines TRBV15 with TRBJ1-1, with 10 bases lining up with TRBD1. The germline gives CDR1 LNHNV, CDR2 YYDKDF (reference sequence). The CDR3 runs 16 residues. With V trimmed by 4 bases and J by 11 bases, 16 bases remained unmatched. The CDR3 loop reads CATSTTPGQGLLSAFF. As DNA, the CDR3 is TGTGCCACCAGCACGACACCGGGACAGGGGCTATTGTCGGCTTTCTTT.

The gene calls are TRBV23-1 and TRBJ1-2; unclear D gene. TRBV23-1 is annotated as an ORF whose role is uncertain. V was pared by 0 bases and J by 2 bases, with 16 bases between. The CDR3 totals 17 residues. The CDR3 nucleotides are TGCGCCAGCAGTCAATCAGGAGGCCCTATTACCAACTATGGCTACACCTTC. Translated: CASSQSGGPITNYGYTF.

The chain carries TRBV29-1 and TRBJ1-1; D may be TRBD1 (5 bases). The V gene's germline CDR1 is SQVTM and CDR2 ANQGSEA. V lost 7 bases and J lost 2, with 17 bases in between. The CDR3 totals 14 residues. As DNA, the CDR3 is TGCAGCGGGACATTCTTGGACGGTAACACTGAAGCTTTCTTT. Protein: CSGTFLDGNTEAFF.

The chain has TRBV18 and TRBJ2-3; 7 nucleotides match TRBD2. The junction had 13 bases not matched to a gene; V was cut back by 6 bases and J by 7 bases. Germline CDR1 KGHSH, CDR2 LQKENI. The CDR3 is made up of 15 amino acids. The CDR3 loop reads CASSSTSAEENTQYF. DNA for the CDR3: TGTGCCAGCTCGTCAACTAGCGCTGAGGAAAATACGCAGTATTTT.

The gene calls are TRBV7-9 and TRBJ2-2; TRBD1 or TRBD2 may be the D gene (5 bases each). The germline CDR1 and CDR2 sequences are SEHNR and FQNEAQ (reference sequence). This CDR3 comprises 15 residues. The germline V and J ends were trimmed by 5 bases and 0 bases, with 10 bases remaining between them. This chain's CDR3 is CASSPQGANTGELFF. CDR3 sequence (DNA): TGTGCCAGCAGCCCTCAGGGAGCGAACACCGGGGAGCTGTTTTTT.

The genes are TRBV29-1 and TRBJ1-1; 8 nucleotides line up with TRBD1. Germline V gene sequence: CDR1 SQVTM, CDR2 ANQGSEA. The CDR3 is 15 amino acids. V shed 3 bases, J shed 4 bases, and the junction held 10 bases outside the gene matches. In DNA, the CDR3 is TGCAGCGTTGAGCCGCGCGCAGGGGGCACCACTGAAGCTTTCTTT. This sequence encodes CSVEPRAGGTTEAFF.

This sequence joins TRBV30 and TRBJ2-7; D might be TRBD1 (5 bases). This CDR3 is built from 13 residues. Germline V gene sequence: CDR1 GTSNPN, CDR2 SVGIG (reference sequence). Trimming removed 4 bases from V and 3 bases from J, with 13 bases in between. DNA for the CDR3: TGTGCCTGGAAAGGCAGGGCTAACTACGAGCAGTACTTC. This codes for CAWKGRANYEQYF.

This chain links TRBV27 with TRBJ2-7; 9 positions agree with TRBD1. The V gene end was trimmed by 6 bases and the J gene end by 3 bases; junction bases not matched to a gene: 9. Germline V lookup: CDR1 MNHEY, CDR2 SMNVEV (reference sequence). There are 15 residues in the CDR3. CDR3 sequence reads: CASSINRDRVYEQYF. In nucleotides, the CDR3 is TGTGCCAGCAGCATAAACCGGGACAGGGTCTACGAGCAGTACTTC.